Following are 24 T cell receptor beta chains from one sample sequenced in a study of T-cell reconstitution after alpha-beta-depleted transplantation in children. Using unique molecular identifiers, the investigators prepared the TCRbeta library. Each CDR3 protein gets one entry after TCRdb re-called the PCR reads with MiXCR. In the table there are nearly 550,000 distinct CDR3 sequences, about 17% of which are singletons. The material was PBMCs from the stem cell graft donor, obtained from the stem cell graft. The receptors derive from a human donor who donated a stem cell graft to a child with acute lymphoblastic leukemia.

There are a few counts of this clonotype. The chain is built from TRBV27 and TRBJ2-1; D gene uncertain. The CDR3 has 16 amino acids. Germline V gene lookup returns CDR1 MNHEY and CDR2 SMNVEV (reference sequence). V lost 5 bases, J lost 0 bases, and 14 bases lay in between. CDR3 sequence: CASSPSVTSSYNEQFF. CDR3 DNA: TGTGCCAGCAGTCCCAGCGTGACCAGCTCCTACAATGAGCAGTTCTTC.

This clonotype was observed a handful of times. The chain employs TRBV5-1 and TRBJ2-7; 7 nucleotides agree with TRBD1. V dropped 3 bases and J dropped 0; count of bases not matched to a gene: 12. This CDR3 comprises 17 residues. Germline V lookup: CDR1 SGHRS, CDR2 YFSETQ. The CDR3 reads CASSYSLDRPSSYEQYF. DNA of the CDR3: TGCGCCAGCAGCTACTCCCTGGACAGGCCTAGCTCCTACGAGCAGTACTTC. The full variable domain, with the rest looked up from reference TRBV5-1 and TRBJ2-7, is KAGVTQTPRYLIKTRGQQVTLSCSPISGHRSVSWYQQTPGQGLQFLFEYFSETQRNKGNFPGRFSGRQFSNSRSEMNVSTLELGDSALYLCASSYSLDRPSSYEQYFGPGTRLTVT.

The J gene is TRBJ2-7, the V gene TRBV20-1, with D possibly matching TRBD2 (6 bases). The CDR3 is 15 residues long. Germline CDR1 is DFQATT and CDR2 is SNEGSKA (reference sequence). The ends were cut back, 5 bases at V and 1 base at J, with 18 bases in the middle. The DNA for the CDR3 is TGCAGTGCTCCATGGAGGGACTCGGATTCCTACGAGCAGTACTTC. As protein: CSAPWRDSDSYEQYF.

V usage is TRBV27 and J usage is TRBJ2-7, with 8 bases lining up with TRBD1. V was pared by 0 bases and J by 7 bases, with 11 bases of the junction left unmatched. Per the germline V gene, CDR1 is MNHEY and CDR2 is SMNVEV (reference sequence). CDR3 length: 16 residues. The CDR3 loop is CASSLSLTGVRTEQYF. The CDR3 DNA reads TGTGCCAGCAGTTTATCTTTGACAGGGGTAAGAACAGAGCAGTACTTC.

The genes are TRBV20-1 and TRBJ1-2, with D possibly matching TRBD1 (5 bases). The V and J ends lost 0 bases and 12 bases respectively, with 11 bases between them. The CDR3 has 11 residues. The V gene's germline CDR1 is DFQATT and CDR2 SNEGSKA (reference sequence). The DNA for the CDR3 is TGCAGTGCTAGAGAAGGCAGGGCCAACACCTTC. Encoded protein: CSAREGRANTF.

The chain uses TRBV27 and TRBJ1-5; D might be TRBD1 (5 bases). This CDR3 is built from 15 residues. The V gene lost 5 bases and the J gene lost 4 bases, with 15 bases spanning the gap. Germline V CDR1 and CDR2: MNHEY, SMNVEV (reference sequence). CDR3 sequence (DNA): TGTGCCAGCAGTCTCCGACATGGGGGTAATCAGCCCCAGCATTTT. Translating it yields CASSLRHGGNQPQHF.

This clonotype was picked up a small number of times. The gene calls are TRBV27 and TRBJ2-7; the D call may be TRBD1 or TRBD2 (5 bases each). The CDR3 covers 19 residues. Trimming stripped 4 bases from V and 6 bases from J, with 31 bases between. CDR1 MNHEY and CDR2 SMNVEV come from the germline V gene (reference sequence). The CDR3 DNA sequence: TGTGCCAGCAGTTCCTCGGGACGGATCCCAGGTCAGGGCTCAGGCGAGCAGTACTTC. It specifies CASSSSGRIPGQGSGEQYF.

This clonotype was found a few times. V usage is TRBV11-2 and J usage is TRBJ2-7, with 8 positions matching TRBD2. CDR1 and CDR2 from the germline V gene are SGHAT and FQNNGV. CDR3 length: 16 residues. J lost 2 bases, V lost 2 bases, and 8 bases had no gene match. The CDR3: CASSLFTLAGTYEQYF. The CDR3, as DNA: TGTGCCAGCAGCTTATTTACGCTAGCGGGCACCTACGAGCAGTACTTC.

This clonotype was found a few times. The chain is built from TRBV25-1 and TRBJ1-1; perhaps TRBD1 as D (6 bases). CDR1 MGHDK and CDR2 SYGVNS come from the germline V gene. The germline V and J ends were trimmed by 7 bases and 2 bases, with 17 bases remaining between them. The CDR3 runs 15 residues. CDR3 loop: CASKQGPTDNTEAFF. For the CDR3, the DNA is TGTGCCAGCAAACAGGGTCCGACCGATAACACTGAAGCTTTCTTT.

This clonotype was found many times. This chain joins TRBV5-1 and TRBJ2-3; 7 bases line up with TRBD1. The junction had 4 bases not matched to a gene; V was cut back by 4 bases and J by 2 bases. Germline V gene sequence: CDR1 SGHRS, CDR2 YFSETQ. CDR3 length: 14 amino acids. The CDR3: CASSGDRSTDTQYF. In DNA form, the CDR3 reads TGCGCCAGCAGCGGGGACAGATCCACAGATACGCAGTATTTT.

The chain joins TRBV12-3 or TRBV12-4 to TRBJ2-7, with a tentative D call TRBD1 (6 bases). CDR3 length equals 12 residues. V was clipped by 9 bases and J by 6 bases, with 15 bases between them. The CDR3 DNA follows: TGTGCCAGTACGAAAACAGGGCCCGAGCAGTACTTC. This encodes CASTKTGPEQYF.

This clonotype showed up just a few times. V is TRBV11-2 and J is TRBJ2-7; 7 bases align to TRBD1. CDR1 and CDR2 from the germline V gene are SGHAT and FQNNGV. V shed 3 bases, J shed 2 bases, and the junction held 7 bases outside the gene matches. The CDR3 sequence is 15 residues long. In nucleotides, the CDR3 is TGTGCCAGCAGCTTCGAGGGGGCGGCCACCTACGAGCAGTACTTC. This gives the protein CASSFEGAATYEQYF.

The CDR3 loop reads CASILSPPFGTDIQYF. The CDR3 coding sequence is TGTGCCAGCATCCTGTCCCCCCCGTTTGGTACGGACATTCAGTACTTC. The chain combines TRBV12-3 or TRBV12-4 with TRBJ2-4; D is unresolved. The CDR3 contains 16 residues. Trimming left V 7 bases short and J 8 bases short, with 24 bases between.

The genes are TRBV10-2 and TRBJ2-7; 8 bases fit TRBD1. Germline lookup yields CDR1 WSHSY and CDR2 SAAADI. This CDR3 has 16 amino acids. J was trimmed by 0 bases and V by 3 bases; bases with no gene match: 7. Written as DNA, the CDR3 is TGCGCCAGCAGTGAAGGACAGGGTGGAAGCTCCTACGAGCAGTACTTC. Translating it yields CASSEGQGGSSYEQYF.

Ten or more counts support this clonotype. V and J are TRBV4-1 and TRBJ1-2; D may be TRBD1 (6 bases). The CDR3 is 13 residues long. Deletions cut 1 base from V and 10 bases from J, with 13 bases between. Germline CDR1 MGHRA, CDR2 YSYEKL. This chain's CDR3 is CASSQVGARDYTF. CDR3 bases: TGCGCCAGCAGCCAAGTGGGGGCCAGGGACTACACCTTC.

This sequence joins TRBV29-1 and TRBJ2-1; TRBD1 agrees at 7 bases. Losses at the gene ends were 3 bases for V and 7 bases for J; bases not matched to a gene: 3. Germline CDR1 SQVTM, CDR2 ANQGSEA. The CDR3 consists of 12 residues. The CDR3 reads CSVDQGENEQFF. The CDR3 bases are TGCAGCGTTGATCAGGGGGAGAATGAGCAGTTCTTC.

There are a few counts of this clonotype. The chain is built from TRBV6-1 and TRBJ2-3; D gene ambiguous. This CDR3 spans 13 amino acids. V was shortened by 5 bases and J by 2 bases, with 8 bases between the two germline ends. The V gene's germline CDR1 is MNHNS and CDR2 SASEGT. The CDR3 DNA reads TGTGCCAGCAGTCCCGTCAACACAGATACGCAGTATTTT. The encoded protein is CASSPVNTDTQYF.

The V call is TRBV27, the J call TRBJ2-7; TRBD2 agrees at 7 bases. J lost 4 bases, V lost 0 bases, and 6 bases had no gene match. The V gene's germline CDR1 is MNHEY and CDR2 SMNVEV (reference sequence). This CDR3 comprises 15 residues. The CDR3 here is CASSLSGGIGYEQYF. CDR3 DNA sequence: TGTGCCAGCAGTTTATCGGGAGGGATCGGGTACGAGCAGTACTTC.

This clonotype was counted only a few times. The chain uses TRBV27 and TRBJ1-2, with TRBD1 as a possible D gene (6 bases). The CDR3 loop spans 16 amino acids. Germline CDR1 MNHEY, CDR2 SMNVEV (reference sequence). V lost 4 bases, J lost 4 bases, and 19 bases lay in between. The CDR3 region has the DNA TGTGCCAGCAGTTCCGTCCCCCCGCAGGGGCCCTATGGCTACACCTTC. This gives the protein CASSSVPPQGPYGYTF.

In DNA form, the CDR3 reads TGTGCCAGCAGCCAGACAGGACAGGGACCTAACTATGGCTACACCTTC. It is translated as CASSQTGQGPNYGYTF. The chain employs TRBV4-2 and TRBJ1-2; TRBD1 agrees at 8 bases. Germline-derived CDR1 and CDR2 are LGHNA and YNFKEQ. This CDR3 comprises 16 residues. With V trimmed by 3 bases and J by 0 bases, 6 bases remained unmatched.

V gene TRBV7-9 combines with J gene TRBJ1-4; TRBD1 might be the D (6 bases). V was cut by 4 bases and J by 8 bases, with 17 bases left in between. Germline assignment: CDR1 SEHNR and CDR2 FQNEAQ (reference sequence). The CDR3 sequence is 15 residues long. The CDR3 spells CASSYTQGLFEKLFF. Written as DNA, the CDR3 is TGTGCCAGCAGCTACACGCAGGGGCTATTCGAAAAACTGTTTTTT.

There are a few counts of this clonotype. The chain combines TRBV5-1 with TRBJ2-1; D uncertain. This CDR3 is built from 13 residues. Trimming removed 6 bases at V and 4 bases at J, with 11 bases between. Germline lookup yields CDR1 SGHRS and CDR2 YFSETQ. The CDR3 spells CASMAVVYNEQFF. CDR3 DNA sequence: TGCGCCAGCATGGCGGTGGTATACAATGAGCAGTTCTTC.

The chain carries TRBV7-9 and TRBJ1-1; D gene unclear. The CDR3 length is 12 residues. CDR1 SEHNR and CDR2 FQNEAQ come from the germline V gene (reference sequence). V gave up 3 bases and J gave up 7 bases, with 9 bases separating them. The CDR3 sequence: CASSLVPDEAFF. CDR3 nucleotide sequence: TGTGCCAGCAGCTTGGTCCCCGATGAAGCTTTCTTT.

In this sample, this clonotype turned up a few times. The chain employs TRBV20-1 and TRBJ2-3; D is perhaps TRBD1 (6 bases). This CDR3 is 14 amino acids long. V was shortened by 0 bases and J by 6 bases, with 13 bases between the two germline ends. CDR1 is DFQATT and CDR2 is SNEGSKA in the germline V gene (reference sequence). Written as DNA, the CDR3 is TGCAGTGCTAGAGATCCGCCGAGGGGGGATACGCAGTATTTT. This encodes CSARDPPRGDTQYF.